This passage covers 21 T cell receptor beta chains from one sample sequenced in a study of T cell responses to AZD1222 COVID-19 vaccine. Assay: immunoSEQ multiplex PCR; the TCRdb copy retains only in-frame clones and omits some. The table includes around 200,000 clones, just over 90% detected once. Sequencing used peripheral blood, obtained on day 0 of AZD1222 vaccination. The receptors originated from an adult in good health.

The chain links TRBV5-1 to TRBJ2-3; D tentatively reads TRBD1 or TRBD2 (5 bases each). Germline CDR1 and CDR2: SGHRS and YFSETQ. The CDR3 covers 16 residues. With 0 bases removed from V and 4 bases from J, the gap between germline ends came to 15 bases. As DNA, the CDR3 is TGCGCCAGCAGCTTGGGGGGCGGGTCGGCCCCAGATACGCAGTATTTT. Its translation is CASSLGGGSAPDTQYF.

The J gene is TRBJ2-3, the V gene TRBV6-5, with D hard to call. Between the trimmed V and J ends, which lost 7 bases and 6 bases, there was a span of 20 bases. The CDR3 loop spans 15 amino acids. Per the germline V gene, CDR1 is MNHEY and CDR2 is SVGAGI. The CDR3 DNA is TGTGCCAGCACCCAAGGAGTAGGGCTGGCGGATACGCAGTATTTT. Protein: CASTQGVGLADTQYF.

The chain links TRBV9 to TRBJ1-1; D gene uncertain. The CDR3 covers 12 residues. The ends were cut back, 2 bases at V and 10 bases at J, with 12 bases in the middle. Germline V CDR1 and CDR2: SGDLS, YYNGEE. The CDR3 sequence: CASSVDARAAFF. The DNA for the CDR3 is TGTGCCAGCAGCGTGGATGCGCGAGCAGCTTTCTTT.

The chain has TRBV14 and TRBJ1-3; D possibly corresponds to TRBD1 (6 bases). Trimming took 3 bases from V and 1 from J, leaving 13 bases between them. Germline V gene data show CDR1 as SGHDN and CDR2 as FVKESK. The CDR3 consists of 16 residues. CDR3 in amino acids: CASSQLLGTSGNTIYF. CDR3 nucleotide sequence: TGTGCCAGCAGCCAGCTCTTGGGGACATCTGGAAACACCATATATTTT.

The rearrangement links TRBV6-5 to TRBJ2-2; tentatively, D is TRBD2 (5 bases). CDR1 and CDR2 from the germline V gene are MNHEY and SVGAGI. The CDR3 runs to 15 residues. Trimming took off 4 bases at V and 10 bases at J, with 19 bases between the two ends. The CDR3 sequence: CASSFTLGVRMELFF. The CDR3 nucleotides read TGTGCCAGCAGTTTCACCTTGGGAGTTCGGATGGAGCTGTTTTTT.

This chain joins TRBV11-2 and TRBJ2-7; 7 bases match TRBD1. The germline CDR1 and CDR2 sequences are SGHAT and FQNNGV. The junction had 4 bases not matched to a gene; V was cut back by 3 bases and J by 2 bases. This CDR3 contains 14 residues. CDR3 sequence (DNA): TGTGCCAGCAGCTTGGGACAGATTACCTACGAGCAGTACTTC. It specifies CASSLGQITYEQYF.

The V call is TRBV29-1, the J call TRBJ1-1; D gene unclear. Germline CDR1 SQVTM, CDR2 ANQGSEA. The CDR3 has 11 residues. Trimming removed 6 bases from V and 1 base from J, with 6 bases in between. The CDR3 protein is CSVLRNTEAFF. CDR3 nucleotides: TGCAGCGTATTGAGGAACACTGAAGCTTTCTTT.

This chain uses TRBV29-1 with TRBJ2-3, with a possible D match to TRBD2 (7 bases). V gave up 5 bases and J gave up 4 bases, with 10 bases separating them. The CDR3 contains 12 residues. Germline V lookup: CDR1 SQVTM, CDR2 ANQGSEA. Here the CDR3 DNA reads TGCAGCGTTAGGGGGAGGGCAGATACGCAGTATTTT. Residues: CSVRGRADTQYF.

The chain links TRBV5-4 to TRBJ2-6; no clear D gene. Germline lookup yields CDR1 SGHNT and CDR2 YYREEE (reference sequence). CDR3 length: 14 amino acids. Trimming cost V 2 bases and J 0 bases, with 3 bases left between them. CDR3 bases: TGTGCCAGCAGCTTCTACTCTGGGGCCAACGTCCTGACTTTC. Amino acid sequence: CASSFYSGANVLTF.

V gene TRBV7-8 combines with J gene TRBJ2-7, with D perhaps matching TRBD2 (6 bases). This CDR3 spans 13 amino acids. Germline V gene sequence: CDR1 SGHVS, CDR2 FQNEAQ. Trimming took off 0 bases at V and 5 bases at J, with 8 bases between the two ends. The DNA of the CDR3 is TGTGCCAGCAGCTTAGCGAGGACTAACGAGCAGTACTTC. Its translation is CASSLARTNEQYF.

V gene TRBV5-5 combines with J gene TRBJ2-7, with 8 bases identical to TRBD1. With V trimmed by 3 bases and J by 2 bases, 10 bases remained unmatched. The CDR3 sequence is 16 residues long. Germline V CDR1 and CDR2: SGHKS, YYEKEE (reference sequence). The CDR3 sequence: CASSSPFRTGTYEQYF. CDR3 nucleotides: TGTGCCAGCAGCTCTCCTTTTAGGACAGGGACCTACGAGCAGTACTTC.

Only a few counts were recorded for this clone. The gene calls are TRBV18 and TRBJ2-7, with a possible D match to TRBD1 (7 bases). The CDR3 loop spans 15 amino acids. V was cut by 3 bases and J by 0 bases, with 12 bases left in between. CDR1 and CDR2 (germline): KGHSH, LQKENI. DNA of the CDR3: TGTGCCAGCTCACCGGCGGGACAGAGCTCCTACGAGCAGTACTTC. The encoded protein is CASSPAGQSSYEQYF.

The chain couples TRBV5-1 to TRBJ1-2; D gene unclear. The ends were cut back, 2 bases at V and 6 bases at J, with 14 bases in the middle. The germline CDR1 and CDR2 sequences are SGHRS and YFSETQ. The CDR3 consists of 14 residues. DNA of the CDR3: TGCGCCAGCAGCTTTGAGGGCGCGTCCAATGGCTACACCTTC. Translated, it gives CASSFEGASNGYTF.

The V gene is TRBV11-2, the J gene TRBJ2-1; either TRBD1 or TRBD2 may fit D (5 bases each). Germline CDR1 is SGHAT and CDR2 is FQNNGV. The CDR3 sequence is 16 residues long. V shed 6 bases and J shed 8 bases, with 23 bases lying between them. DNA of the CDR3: TGTGCCAGCAGTTTGTTTTCGGGACCCGCCCTGTATGAGCAGTTCTTC. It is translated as CASSLFSGPALYEQFF.

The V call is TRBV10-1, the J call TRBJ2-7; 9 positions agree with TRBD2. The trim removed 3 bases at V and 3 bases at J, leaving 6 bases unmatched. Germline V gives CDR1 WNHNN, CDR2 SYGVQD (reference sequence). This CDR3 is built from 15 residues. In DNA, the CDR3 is TGCGCCAGCAGTGAAGATAGCGGGAGTAGCTACGAGCAGTACTTC. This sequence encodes CASSEDSGSSYEQYF.

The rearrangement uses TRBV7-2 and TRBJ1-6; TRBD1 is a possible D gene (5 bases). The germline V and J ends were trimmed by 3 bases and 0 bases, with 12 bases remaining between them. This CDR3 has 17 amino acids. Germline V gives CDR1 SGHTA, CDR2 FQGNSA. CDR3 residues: CASSFLGHSSYNSPLHF. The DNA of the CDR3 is TGTGCCAGCAGCTTTTTGGGGCACAGCTCCTATAATTCACCCCTCCACTTT. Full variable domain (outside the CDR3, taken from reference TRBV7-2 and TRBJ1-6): GAGVSQSPSNKVTEKGKDVELRCDPISGHTALYWYRQSLGQGLEFLIYFQGNSAPDKSGLPSDRFSAERTGGSVSTLTIQRTQQEDSAVYLCASSFLGHSSYNSPLHFGNGTRLTVT.

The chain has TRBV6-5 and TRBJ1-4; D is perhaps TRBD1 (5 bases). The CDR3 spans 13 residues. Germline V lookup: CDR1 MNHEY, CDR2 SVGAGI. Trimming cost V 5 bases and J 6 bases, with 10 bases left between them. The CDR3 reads CASSRQGDEKLFF. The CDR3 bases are TGTGCCAGCAGTAGGCAGGGTGATGAAAAACTGTTTTTT.

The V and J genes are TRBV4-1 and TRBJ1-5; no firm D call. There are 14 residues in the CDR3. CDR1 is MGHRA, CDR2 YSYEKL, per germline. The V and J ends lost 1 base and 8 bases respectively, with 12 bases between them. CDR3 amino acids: CASSQGLEGKPQHF. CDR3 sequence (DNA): TGCGCCAGCAGCCAAGGGCTGGAAGGCAAGCCCCAGCATTTT.

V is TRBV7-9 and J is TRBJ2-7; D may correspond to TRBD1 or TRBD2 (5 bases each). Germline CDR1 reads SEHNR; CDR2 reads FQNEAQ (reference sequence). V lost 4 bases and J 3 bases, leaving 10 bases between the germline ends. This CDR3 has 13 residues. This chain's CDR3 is CASSYRDHYEQYF. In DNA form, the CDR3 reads TGTGCCAGCAGCTACCGGGACCACTACGAGCAGTACTTC. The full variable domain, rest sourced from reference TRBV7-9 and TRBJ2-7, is DTGVSQNPRHKITKRGQNVTFRCDPISEHNRLYWYRQTLGQGPEFLTYFQNEAQLEKSRLLSDRFSAERPKGSFSTLEIQRTEQGDSAMYLCASSYRDHYEQYFGPGTRLTVT.

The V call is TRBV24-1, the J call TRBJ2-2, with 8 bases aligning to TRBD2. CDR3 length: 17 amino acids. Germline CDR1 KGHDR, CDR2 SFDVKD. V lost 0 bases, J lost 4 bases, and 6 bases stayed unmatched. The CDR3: CATSDLVSGAITGELFF. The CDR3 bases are TGTGCCACCAGTGATTTGGTTAGCGGGGCGATCACCGGGGAGCTGTTTTTT.

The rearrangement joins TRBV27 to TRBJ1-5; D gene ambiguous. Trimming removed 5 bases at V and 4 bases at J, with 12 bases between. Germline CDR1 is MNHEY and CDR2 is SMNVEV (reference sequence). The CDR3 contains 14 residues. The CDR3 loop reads CASSQTRGNQPQHF. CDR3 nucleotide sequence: TGTGCCAGCAGTCAAACCAGAGGTAATCAGCCCCAGCATTTT.